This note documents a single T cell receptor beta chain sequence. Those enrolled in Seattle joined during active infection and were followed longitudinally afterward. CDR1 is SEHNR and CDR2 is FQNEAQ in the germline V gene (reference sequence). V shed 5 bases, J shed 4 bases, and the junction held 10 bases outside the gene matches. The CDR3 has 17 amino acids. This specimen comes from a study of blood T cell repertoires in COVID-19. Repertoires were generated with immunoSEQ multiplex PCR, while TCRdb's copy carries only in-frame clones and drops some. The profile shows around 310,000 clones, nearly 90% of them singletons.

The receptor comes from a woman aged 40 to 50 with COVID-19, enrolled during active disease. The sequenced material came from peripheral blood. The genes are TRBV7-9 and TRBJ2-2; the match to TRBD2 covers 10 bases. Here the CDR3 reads CASSRWLAGAATGELFF. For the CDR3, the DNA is TGTGCCAGCAGCCGGTGGCTAGCGGGGGCGGCCACCGGGGAGCTGTTTTTT. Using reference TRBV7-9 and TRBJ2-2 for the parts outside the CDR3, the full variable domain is DTGVSQNPRHKITKRGQNVTFRCDPISEHNRLYWYRQTLGQGPEFLTYFQNEAQLEKSRLLSDRFSAERPKGSFSTLEIQRTEQGDSAMYLCASSRWLAGAATGELFFGEGSRLTVL.